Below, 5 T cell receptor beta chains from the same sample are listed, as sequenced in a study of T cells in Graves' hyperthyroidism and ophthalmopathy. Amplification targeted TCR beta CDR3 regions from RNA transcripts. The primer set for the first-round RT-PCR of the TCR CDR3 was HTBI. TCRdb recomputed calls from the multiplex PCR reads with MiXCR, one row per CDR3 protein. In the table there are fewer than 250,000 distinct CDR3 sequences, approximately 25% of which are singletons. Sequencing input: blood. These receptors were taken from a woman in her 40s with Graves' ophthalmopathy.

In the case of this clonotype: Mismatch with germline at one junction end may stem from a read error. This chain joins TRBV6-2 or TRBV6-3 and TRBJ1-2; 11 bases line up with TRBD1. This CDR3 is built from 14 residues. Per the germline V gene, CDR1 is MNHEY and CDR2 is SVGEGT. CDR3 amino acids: CASSSADRGHGYIF. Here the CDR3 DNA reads TGTGCCAGCAGTTCGGCGGACAGGGGGCACGGCTACATCTTC.

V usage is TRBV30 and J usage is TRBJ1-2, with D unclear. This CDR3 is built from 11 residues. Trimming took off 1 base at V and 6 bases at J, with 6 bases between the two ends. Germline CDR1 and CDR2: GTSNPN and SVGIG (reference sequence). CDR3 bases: TGTGCCTGGAGTGAAGGAGATGGCTACACCTTC. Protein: CAWSEGDGYTF.

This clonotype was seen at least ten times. In nucleotides, the CDR3 is TGTGCCATCAGCCCCGGGACAGGACTTACTTCACCCCTCCACTTT. Residues: CAISPGTGLTSPLHF. The chain recombines TRBV10-3 with TRBJ1-6; 8 bases match TRBD1. CDR1 and CDR2 (germline): ENHRY, SYGVKD. There are 15 residues in the CDR3. V was pared by 6 bases and J by 9 bases, with 10 bases of the junction left unmatched.

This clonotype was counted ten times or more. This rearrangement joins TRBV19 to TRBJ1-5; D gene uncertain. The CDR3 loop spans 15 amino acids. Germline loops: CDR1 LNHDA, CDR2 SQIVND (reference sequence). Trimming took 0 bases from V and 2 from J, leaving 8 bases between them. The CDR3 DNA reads TGTGCCAGTAGTATAGATTCCATAGGCAATCAGCCCCAGCATTTT. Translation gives CASSIDSIGNQPQHF.

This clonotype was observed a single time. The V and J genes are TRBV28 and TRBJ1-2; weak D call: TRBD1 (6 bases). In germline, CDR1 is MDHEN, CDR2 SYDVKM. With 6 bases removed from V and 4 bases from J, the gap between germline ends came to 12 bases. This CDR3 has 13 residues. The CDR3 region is CASSPHRVYGYTF. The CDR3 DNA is TGTGCCAGCAGCCCCCACAGGGTCTATGGCTACACCTTC.